This TCR beta chain came from a study of cytomegalovirus exposure and HLA in healthy donors. Study outcomes and limitations: In a later analysis, TCR beta V- and J-gene trimming was associated with a missense DCLRE1C variant.

This CDR3 has 16 residues. Germline V gene data show CDR1 as SGHRS and CDR2 as YFSETQ. Trimming stripped 5 bases from V and 1 base from J, with 17 bases between. The primer mix had 60 Vbeta and 13 Jbeta primers. Clones were read by immunoSEQ multiplex PCR, and TCRdb kept only the in-frame ones, dropping some. The sample carries some 70,000 clones, 70% to 80% recorded once. In regard to this clone: As yet, its antigen is unknown.

The rearrangement joins TRBV5-1 to TRBJ2-3; weak D call: TRBD1 (6 bases). This sequence was found in a man aged 18 to 35 in good health and CMV-seronegative. The specimen sequenced was PBMCs. DNA of the CDR3: TGCGCCAGCAGACCCGGACAGTGGTCTGGCACAGATACGCAGTATTTT. Its protein product is CASRPGQWSGTDTQYF.